The table lists the clone carrying this TCR beta chain with a few counts. The antigen remains undetermined. Germline values: CDR1 SEHNR, CDR2 FQNEAQ (reference sequence). This CDR3 has 12 amino acids. With 5 bases clipped from V and 6 bases from J, the junction kept 2 bases outside the gene matches. This sample was included in a study of early T cells in non-severe SARS-CoV-2 infection. The wider study: The study sequenced bulk RNA from unsorted whole blood, with chains unpaired. Whole-study findings and limits: VDJdb matches were skewed toward anti-spike CD8 T cell responses.

Molecules of cDNA were individually given unique molecular identifiers that were attached to them. TCRdb analysed the 5' RACE reads with MiXCR anew, one entry per CDR3 protein. The table lists under 45,000 distinct CDR3 sequences, around 7% of them singletons. V gene TRBV7-9 combines with J gene TRBJ2-3; TRBD1 matches 7 bases. Material: whole blood, obtained at baseline. The clonotype originates from an adult who was a healthcare worker with PCR-confirmed SARS-CoV-2 infection or an uninfected control (not recorded which). CDR3 sequence reads: CASSQTGDTQYF. DNA for the CDR3: TGTGCCAGCAGCCAGACAGGGGATACGCAGTATTTT.